Presented here are 7 T cell receptor beta chains from one specimen sequenced in a study of cytomegalovirus exposure and HLA in healthy donors. Vbeta (60) and Jbeta (13) primers were used in the PCR. This table comes from immunoSEQ multiplex PCR, and its TCRdb copy is limited to in-frame clones, with some not included. The sample contains about 69,000 clones, 74% of which appear only once. Sequenced sample: PBMCs. These receptors originate from a woman aged 55 to 70 in good health and CMV-seropositive.

V is TRBV9 and J is TRBJ2-7; D unresolved. The germline V gene encodes CDR1 SGDLS and CDR2 YYNGEE. The CDR3 runs to 15 residues. Trimming shortened V by 0 bases and J by 4 bases, and 14 bases separated the two germline ends. CDR3 protein: CASSVGRLPRYEQYF. Written as DNA, the CDR3 is TGTGCCAGCAGCGTAGGTAGACTCCCAAGATACGAGCAGTACTTC.

This clone was counted a single time. One end of the junction is discordant with germline, which a read error may explain. The gene calls are TRBV7-7 and TRBJ1-1; 7 positions match TRBD1. This CDR3 is built from 13 residues. Looked up from germline, CDR1 is SSHAT and CDR2 is FNYEAQ (reference sequence). The CDR3 DNA reads as TGTGCTAGCAGCTCACAACAGGGGTCTGAAGCTTTCTTT. It codes for CASSSQQGSEAFF.

This clone appeared a single time. This chain joins TRBV7-8 and TRBJ1-1; TRBD1 matches at 11 bases. Germline CDR1 reads SGHVS; CDR2 reads FQNEAQ. The CDR3 is 15 residues long. V lost 5 bases to trimming and J lost 11 bases; unmatched junction nucleotides: 13. The CDR3 region is CASSTGTGGLSGAFF. The CDR3 DNA is TGTGCCAGCAGCACTGGGACAGGGGGATTATCGGGGGCTTTCTTT.

V is TRBV11-1 and J is TRBJ2-2; 8 bases map to TRBD2. The CDR3 totals 14 residues. Germline assignment: CDR1 SGHAT and CDR2 FQDESV (reference sequence). The J segment lost 5 bases and the V segment lost 5 bases, leaving 4 bases of the junction unmatched. This chain's CDR3 is CASSVREGTGELFF. DNA for the CDR3: TGTGCCAGCAGCGTCCGGGAGGGAACCGGGGAGCTGTTTTTT.

The chain couples TRBV14 to TRBJ1-4; D not resolved. CDR3 length equals 13 residues. V lost 4 bases and J 4 bases, leaving 7 bases between the germline ends. From germline, CDR1 is SGHDN and CDR2 FVKESK. CDR3 protein: CASSRNSNEKLFF. DNA of the CDR3: TGTGCCAGCAGCCGCAACAGTAATGAAAAACTGTTTTTT. The full variable domain, rest sourced from reference TRBV14 and TRBJ1-4, is EAGVTQFPSHSVIEKGQTVTLRCDPISGHDNLYWYRRVMGKEIKFLLHFVKESKQDESGMPNNRFLAERTGGTYSTLKVQPAELEDSGVYFCASSRNSNEKLFFGSGTQLSVL.

The gene calls are TRBV29-1 and TRBJ1-1; D is possibly TRBD1 (6 bases). The V gene lost 5 bases and the J gene lost 0 bases, with 10 bases spanning the gap. The CDR3 runs 13 residues. Germline V lookup: CDR1 SQVTM, CDR2 ANQGSEA. CDR3 amino acids: CSVQDSMNTEAFF. The CDR3 DNA sequence: TGCAGCGTTCAGGACAGCATGAACACTGAAGCTTTCTTT.

The chain combines TRBV18 with TRBJ2-1; 8 nucleotides line up with TRBD2. CDR1 KGHSH and CDR2 LQKENI come from the germline V gene. With V trimmed by 3 bases and J by 6 bases, 10 bases remained unmatched. CDR3 length: 16 amino acids. The CDR3 bases are TGTGCCAGCTCACCGAGTACTAGCGGCAGACTCAATGAGCAGTTCTTC. Protein product: CASSPSTSGRLNEQFF.